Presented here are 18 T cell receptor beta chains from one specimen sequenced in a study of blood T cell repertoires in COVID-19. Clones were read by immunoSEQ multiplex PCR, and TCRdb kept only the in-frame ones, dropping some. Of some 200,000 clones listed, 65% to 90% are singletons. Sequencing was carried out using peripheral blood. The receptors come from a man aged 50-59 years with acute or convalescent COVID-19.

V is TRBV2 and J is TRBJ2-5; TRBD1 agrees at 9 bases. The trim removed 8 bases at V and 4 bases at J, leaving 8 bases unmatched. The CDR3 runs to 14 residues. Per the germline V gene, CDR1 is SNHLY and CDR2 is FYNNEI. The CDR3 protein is CASSTGGRGETQYF. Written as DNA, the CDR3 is TGTGCCAGCTCTACAGGGGGCAGAGGAGAGACCCAGTACTTC.

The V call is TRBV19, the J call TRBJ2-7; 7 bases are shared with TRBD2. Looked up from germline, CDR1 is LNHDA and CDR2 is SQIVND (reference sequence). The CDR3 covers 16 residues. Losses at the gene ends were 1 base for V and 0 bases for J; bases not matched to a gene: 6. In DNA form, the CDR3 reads TGTGCCAGTAGTATAGGGGGGGGACTGGACTCCTACGAGCAGTACTTC. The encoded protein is CASSIGGGLDSYEQYF.

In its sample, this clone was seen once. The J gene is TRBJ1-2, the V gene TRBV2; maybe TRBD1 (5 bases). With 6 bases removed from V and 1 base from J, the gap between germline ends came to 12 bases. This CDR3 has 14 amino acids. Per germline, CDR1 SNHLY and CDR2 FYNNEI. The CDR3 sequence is CASSLQARNYGYTF. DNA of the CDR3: TGTGCCAGCAGCCTACAGGCCCGTAACTATGGCTACACCTTC.

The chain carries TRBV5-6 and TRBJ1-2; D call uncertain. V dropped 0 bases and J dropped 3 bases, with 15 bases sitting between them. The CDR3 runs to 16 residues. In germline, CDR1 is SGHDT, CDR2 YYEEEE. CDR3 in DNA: TGTGCCAGCAGCTTGGTTTTTGGGGAGAGTGACTATGGCTACACCTTC. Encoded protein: CASSLVFGESDYGYTF.

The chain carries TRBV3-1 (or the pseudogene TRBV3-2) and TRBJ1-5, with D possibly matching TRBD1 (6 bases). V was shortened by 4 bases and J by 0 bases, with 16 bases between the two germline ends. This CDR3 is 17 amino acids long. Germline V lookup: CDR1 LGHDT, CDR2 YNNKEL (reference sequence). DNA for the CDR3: TGTGCCAGCAGCCCTGAAGTAGGGGGTGGTAGCAATCAGCCCCAGCATTTT. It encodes CASSPEVGGGSNQPQHF.

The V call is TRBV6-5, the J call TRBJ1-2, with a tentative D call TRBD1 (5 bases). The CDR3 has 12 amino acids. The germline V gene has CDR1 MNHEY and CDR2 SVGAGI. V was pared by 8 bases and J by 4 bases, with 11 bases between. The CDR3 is CASGTGFYGYTF. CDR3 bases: TGTGCCAGCGGAACAGGCTTCTATGGCTACACCTTC.

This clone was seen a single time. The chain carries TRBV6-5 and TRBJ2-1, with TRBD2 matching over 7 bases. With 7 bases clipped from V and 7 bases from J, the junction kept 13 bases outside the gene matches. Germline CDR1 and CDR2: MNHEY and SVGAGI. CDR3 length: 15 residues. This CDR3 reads CASTTLAAWRNEQFF. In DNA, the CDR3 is TGTGCCAGCACAACGCTAGCGGCATGGAGGAATGAGCAGTTCTTC.

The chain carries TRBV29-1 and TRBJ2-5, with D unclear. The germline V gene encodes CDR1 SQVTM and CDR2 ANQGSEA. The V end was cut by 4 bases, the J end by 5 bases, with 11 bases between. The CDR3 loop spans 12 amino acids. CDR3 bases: TGCAGCGTTGCCAGGCTTGGCGAGACCCAGTACTTC. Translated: CSVARLGETQYF.

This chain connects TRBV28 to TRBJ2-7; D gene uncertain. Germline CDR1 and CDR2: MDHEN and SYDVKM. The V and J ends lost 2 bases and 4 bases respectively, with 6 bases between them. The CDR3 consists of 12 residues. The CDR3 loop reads CASSLTMYEQYF. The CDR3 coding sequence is TGTGCCAGCAGTTTAACAATGTACGAGCAGTACTTC.

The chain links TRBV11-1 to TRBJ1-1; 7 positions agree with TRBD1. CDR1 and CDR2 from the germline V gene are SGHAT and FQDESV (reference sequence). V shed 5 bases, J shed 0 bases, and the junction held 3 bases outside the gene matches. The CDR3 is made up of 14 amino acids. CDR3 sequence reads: CASSTDRVNTEAFF. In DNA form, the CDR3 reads TGTGCCAGCAGCACCGACAGGGTGAACACTGAAGCTTTCTTT.

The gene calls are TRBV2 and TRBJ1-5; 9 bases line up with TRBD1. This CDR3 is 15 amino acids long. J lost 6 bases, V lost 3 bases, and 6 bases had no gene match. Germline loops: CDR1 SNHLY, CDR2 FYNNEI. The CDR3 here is CASSDPGQGSQPQHF. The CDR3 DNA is TGTGCCAGCAGTGACCCGGGACAGGGTAGTCAGCCCCAGCATTTT.

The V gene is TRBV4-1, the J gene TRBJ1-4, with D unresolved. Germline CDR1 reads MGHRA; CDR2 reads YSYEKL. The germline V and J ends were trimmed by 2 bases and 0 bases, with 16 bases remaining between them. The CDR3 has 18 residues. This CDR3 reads CASSQSRWERATNEKLFF. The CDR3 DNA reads TGCGCCAGCAGCCAATCGCGGTGGGAGAGAGCAACTAATGAAAAACTGTTTTTT.

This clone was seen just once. CDR3 sequence: CAISEAADTQYF. DNA of the CDR3: TGTGCCATCAGTGAGGCGGCAGATACGCAGTATTTT. This sequence joins TRBV10-3 and TRBJ2-3; D unresolved. The CDR3 is 12 amino acids. Looked up from germline, CDR1 is ENHRY and CDR2 is SYGVKD. V lost 2 bases and J 4 bases, leaving 4 bases between the germline ends.

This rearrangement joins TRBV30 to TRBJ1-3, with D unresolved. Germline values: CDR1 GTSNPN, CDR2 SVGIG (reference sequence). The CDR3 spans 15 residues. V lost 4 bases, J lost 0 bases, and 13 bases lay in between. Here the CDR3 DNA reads TGTGCCTGGACGAAAGACTCTATCTCTGGAAACACCATATATTTT. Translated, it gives CAWTKDSISGNTIYF.

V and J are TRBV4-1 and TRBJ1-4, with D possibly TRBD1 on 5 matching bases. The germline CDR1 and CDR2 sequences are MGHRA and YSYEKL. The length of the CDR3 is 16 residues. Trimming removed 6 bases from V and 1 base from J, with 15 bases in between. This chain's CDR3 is CASRSIKGRTNEKLFF. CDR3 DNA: TGCGCCAGCAGGTCTATAAAGGGGCGAACTAATGAAAAACTGTTTTTT.

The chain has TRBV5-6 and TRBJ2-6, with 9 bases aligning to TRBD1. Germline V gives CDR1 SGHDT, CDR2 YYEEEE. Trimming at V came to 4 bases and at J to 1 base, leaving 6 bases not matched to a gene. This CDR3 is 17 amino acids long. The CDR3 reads CASSVDRGWSGANVLTF. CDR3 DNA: TGTGCCAGCAGCGTGGACAGGGGCTGGTCTGGGGCCAACGTCCTGACTTTC. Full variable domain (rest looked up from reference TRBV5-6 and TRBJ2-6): DAGVTQSPTHLIKTRGQQVTLRCSPKSGHDTVSWYQQALGQGPQFIFQYYEEEERQRGNFPDRFSGHQFPNYSSELNVNALLLGDSALYLCASSVDRGWSGANVLTFGAGSRLTVL.

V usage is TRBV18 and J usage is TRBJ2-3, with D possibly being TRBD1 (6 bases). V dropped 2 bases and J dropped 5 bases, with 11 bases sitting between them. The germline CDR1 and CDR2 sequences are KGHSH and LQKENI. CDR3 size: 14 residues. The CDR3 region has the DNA TGTGCCAGCTCACCAAGGCAGGGGAAAGATACGCAGTATTTT. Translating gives CASSPRQGKDTQYF.

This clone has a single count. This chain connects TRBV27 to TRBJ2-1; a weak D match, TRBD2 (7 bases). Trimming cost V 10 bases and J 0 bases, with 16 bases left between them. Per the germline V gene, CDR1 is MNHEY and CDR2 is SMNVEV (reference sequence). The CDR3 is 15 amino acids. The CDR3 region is CATSKGGSSYNEQFF. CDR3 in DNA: TGTGCCACCTCAAAGGGGGGGAGCTCCTACAATGAGCAGTTCTTC.